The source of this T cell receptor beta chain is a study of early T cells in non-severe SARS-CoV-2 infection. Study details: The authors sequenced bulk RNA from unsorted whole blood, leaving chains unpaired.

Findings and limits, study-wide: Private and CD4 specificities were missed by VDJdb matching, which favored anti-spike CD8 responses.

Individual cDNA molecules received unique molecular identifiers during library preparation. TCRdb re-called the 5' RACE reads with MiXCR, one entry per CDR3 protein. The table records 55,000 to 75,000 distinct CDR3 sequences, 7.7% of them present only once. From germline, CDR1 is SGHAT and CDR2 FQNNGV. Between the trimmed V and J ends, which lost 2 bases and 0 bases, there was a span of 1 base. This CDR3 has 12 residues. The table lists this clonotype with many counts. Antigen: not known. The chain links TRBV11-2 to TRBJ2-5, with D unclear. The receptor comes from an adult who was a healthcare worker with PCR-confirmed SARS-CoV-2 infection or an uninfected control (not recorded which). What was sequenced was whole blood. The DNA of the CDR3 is TGTGCCAGCAGCTTAAACCAAGAGACCCAGTACTTC. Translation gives CASSLNQETQYF.